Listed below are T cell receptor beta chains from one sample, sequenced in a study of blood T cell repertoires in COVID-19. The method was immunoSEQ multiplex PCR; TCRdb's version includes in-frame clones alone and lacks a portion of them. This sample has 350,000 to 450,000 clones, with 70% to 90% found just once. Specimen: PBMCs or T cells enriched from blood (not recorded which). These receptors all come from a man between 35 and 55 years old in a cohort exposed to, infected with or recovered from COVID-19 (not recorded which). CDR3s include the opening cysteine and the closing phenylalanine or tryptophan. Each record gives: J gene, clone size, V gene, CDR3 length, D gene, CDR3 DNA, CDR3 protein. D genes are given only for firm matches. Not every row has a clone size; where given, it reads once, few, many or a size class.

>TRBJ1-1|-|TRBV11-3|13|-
TGTGCCAGCAGCGTAACATTCGCCACTGAAGCTTTCTTT
CASSVTFATEAFF
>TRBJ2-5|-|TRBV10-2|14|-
TGCGCCAGCAGTGCTTTGCGGGACTCAGAGACCCAGTACTTC
CASSALRDSETQYF
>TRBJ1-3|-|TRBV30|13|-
TGTGCCTGGACAGTAAGCTCTGGAAACACCATATATTTT
CAWTVSSGNTIYF
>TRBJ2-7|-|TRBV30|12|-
TGTGCCTGGAGTACCACAGTGTACGAGCAGTACTTC
CAWSTTVYEQYF
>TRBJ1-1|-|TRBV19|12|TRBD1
TGTGCCAGCCGGGACAGGGGGTTTGAAGCTTTCTTT
CASRDRGFEAFF
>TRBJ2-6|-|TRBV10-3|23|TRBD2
TGTGCCATCAGTGCCCCCGGGACTGGGGGCGCGGCGGGAGGGTCCTCTGGGGCCAACGTCCTGACTTTC
CAISAPGTGGAAGGSSGANVLTF
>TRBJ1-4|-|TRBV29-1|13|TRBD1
TGCAGCGTTGGGGGACAGGGAGGGGAAAAACTGTTTTTT
CSVGGQGGEKLFF
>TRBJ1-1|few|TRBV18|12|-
TGTGCCAGCTCACCCAAGAACACTGAAGCTTTCTTT
CASSPKNTEAFF
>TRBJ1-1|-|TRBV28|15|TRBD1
TGTGCCAGCAGTTTTGGAGGGGGCGCGGACACTGAAGCTTTCTTT
CASSFGGGADTEAFF
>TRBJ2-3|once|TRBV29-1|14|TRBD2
TGCAGCGCCTTCGGGGGGTCCGACACAGATACGCAGTATTTT
CSAFGGSDTDTQYF
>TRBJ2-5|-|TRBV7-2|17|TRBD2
TGTGCCAGCAGTTTAAGGACTAGCGGCCCAGCGAGTGAGACCCAGTACTTC
CASSLRTSGPASETQYF
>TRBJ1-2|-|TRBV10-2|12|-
TGCGCCAGCACCGGGAGTAACTATGGCTACACCTTC
CASTGSNYGYTF
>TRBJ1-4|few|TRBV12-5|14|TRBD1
TGTGCTAGTGGTTTGGGACAGGGTGATGAAAAACTGTTTTTT
CASGLGQGDEKLFF
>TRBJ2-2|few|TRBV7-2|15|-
TGTGCCAGCAGCTTAGAGGTAGCGCGAACCGGGGAGCTGTTTTTT
CASSLEVARTGELFF
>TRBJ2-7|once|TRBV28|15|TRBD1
TGTGCCAGCAGTCCCAGACAGGGGAATGGCTACGAGCAGTACTTC
CASSPRQGNGYEQYF
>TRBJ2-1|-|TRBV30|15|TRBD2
TGTGCCTGGAGTGTAGTAGCGGGAGGGACCAATGAGCAGTTCTTC
CAWSVVAGGTNEQFF
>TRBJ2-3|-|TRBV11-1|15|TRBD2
TGTGCCAGCAGCCCCGTCCAGCTAGCGGCAGATACGCAGTATTTT
CASSPVQLAADTQYF
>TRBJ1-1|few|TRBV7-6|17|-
TGTGCCAGCAGCTTAGCGCCCCAGACTCCTGTGGGCACTGAAGCTTTCTTT
CASSLAPQTPVGTEAFF
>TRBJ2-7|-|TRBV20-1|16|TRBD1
TGCAGTGCTAGTTCACGGACAGGAAAGACCTCCTACGAGCAGTACTTC
CSASSRTGKTSYEQYF
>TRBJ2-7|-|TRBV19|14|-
TGTGCCAGTAGCAGTCCTCCTAGCCTGAACGAGCAGTACTTC
CASSSPPSLNEQYF
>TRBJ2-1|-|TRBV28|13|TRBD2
TGTGCCAGCAGCGGGAGGAACAACAATGAGCAGTTCTTC
CASSGRNNNEQFF
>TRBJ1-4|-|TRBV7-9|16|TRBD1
TGTGCCAGCAGCGCCACCCGGGACAGAAATAATGAAAAACTGTTTTTT
CASSATRDRNNEKLFF
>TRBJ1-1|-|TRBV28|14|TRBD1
TGTGCCAGCGGGAGACAGGGCGGGACCACTGAAGCTTTCTTT
CASGRQGGTTEAFF
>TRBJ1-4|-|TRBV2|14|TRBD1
TGTGCCAGCACCTTCGGGACAGGGGGAGAAAAACTGTTTTTT
CASTFGTGGEKLFF
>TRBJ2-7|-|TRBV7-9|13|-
TGTGCCAGCGGAGCTAGCGTGTTGGGGGAGCAGTACTTC
CASGASVLGEQYF
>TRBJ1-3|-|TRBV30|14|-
TGTGCCTGGAGTAAACAGAGCTCTGGAAACACCATATATTTT
CAWSKQSSGNTIYF
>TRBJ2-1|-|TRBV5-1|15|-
TGCGCCAGCAGCCTCGGGGGAACCCAAGGTCATGGGCAGTTCTTC
CASSLGGTQGHGQFF
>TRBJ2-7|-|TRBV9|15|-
TGTGCCAGCAGCGAAAGCCCGACAGCTACCTACGAGCAGTACTTC
CASSESPTATYEQYF
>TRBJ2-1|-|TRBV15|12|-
TGTGCCACCAGCAGAGTTCGGGATGAGCAGTTCTTC
CATSRVRDEQFF
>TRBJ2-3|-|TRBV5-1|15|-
TGCGCCAGCAGCTCGGAGGTTGGGTTGGGAGATACGCAGTATTTT
CASSSEVGLGDTQYF
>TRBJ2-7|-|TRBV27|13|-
TGTGCCAGCAGTTTAGACAGGACCTACGAGCAGTACTTC
CASSLDRTYEQYF
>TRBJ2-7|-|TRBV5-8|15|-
TGTGCCAGCAGCTTGTCGGGACTTAGATCCTACGAGCAGTACTTC
CASSLSGLRSYEQYF
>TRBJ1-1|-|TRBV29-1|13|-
TGCAGCGTTGAAGAGGGTCGGGGGGCGAGAGCTTTCTTT
CSVEEGRGARAFF
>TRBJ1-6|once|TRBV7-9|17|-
TGTGCCAGCAGCTTAGGTGATCGGGGATTGAGGAATTCACCCCTCCACTTT
CASSLGDRGLRNSPLHF
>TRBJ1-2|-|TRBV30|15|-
TGTGCCTGGAGTGTAAAGGGGACACCAAACTATGGCTACACCTTC
CAWSVKGTPNYGYTF
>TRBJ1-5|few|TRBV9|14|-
TGTGCCAGCAGCCCATCACGGGGTAATCAGCCCCAGCATTTT
CASSPSRGNQPQHF
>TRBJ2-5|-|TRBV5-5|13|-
TGTGCCAGCAGGCAGGGCGGCGCAGAGACCCAGTACTTC
CASRQGGAETQYF
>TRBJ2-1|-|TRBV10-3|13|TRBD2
TGTGCCATCAGTGGACTAGCTGCAAATGAGCAGTTCTTC
CAISGLAANEQFF
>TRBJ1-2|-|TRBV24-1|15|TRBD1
TGTGCCACCAGTGATCCCGACAGGGGGCCCTATGGCTACACCTTC
CATSDPDRGPYGYTF
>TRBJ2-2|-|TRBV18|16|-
TGTGCCAGCTCACCATTCTCCGGGGAGAACACCGGGGAGCTGTTTTTT
CASSPFSGENTGELFF